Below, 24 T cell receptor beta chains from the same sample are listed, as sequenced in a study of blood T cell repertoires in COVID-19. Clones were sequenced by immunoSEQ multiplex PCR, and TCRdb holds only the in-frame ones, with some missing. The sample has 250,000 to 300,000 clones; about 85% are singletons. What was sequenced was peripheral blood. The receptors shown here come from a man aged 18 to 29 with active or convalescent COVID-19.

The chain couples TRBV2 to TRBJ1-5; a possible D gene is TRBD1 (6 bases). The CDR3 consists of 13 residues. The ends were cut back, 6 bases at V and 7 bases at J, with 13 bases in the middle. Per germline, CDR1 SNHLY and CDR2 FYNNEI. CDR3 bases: TGTGCCAGCAGGGGCACAGGGAAACAGCCCCAGCATTTT. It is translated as CASRGTGKQPQHF.

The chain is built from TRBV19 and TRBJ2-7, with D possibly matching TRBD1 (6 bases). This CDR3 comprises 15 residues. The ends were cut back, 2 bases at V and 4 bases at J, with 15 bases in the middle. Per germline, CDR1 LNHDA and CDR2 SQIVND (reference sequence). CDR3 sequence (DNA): TGTGCCAGTAGTATATCCGGGACAAAGGCTTACGAGCAGTACTTC. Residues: CASSISGTKAYEQYF.

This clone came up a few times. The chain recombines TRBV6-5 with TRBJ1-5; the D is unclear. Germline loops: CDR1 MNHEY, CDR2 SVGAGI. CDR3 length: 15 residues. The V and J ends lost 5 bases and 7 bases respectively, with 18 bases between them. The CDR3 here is CASSPSSGSWQPQHF. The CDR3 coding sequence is TGTGCCAGCAGTCCGAGCTCGGGGTCCTGGCAGCCCCAGCATTTT.

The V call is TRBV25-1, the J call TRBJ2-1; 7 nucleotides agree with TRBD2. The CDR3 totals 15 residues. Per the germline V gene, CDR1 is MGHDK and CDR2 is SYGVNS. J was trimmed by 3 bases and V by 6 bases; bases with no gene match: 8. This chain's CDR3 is CASRIAGNSYNEQFF. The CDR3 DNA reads TGTGCCAGCAGGATAGCGGGTAACAGCTACAATGAGCAGTTCTTC.

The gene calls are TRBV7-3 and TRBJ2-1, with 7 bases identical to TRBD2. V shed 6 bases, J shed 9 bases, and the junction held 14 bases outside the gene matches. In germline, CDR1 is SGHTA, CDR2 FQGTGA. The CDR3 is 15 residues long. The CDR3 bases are TGTGCCAGCAGTTTTGCGGGAGATAGGCCCAGTGAGCAGTTCTTC. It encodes CASSFAGDRPSEQFF.

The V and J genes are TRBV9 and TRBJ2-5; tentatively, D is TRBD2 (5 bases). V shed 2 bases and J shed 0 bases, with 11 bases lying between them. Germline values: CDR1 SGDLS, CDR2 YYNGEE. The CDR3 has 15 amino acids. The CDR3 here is CASSVQDLHQETQYF. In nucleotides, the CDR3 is TGTGCCAGCAGCGTGCAGGACTTACACCAAGAGACCCAGTACTTC.

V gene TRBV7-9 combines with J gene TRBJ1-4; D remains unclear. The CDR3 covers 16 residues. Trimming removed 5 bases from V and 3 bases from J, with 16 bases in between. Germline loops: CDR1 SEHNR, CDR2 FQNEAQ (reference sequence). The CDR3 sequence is CASSMGSGMANEKLFF. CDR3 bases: TGTGCCAGCAGCATGGGGAGCGGCATGGCTAATGAAAAACTGTTTTTT. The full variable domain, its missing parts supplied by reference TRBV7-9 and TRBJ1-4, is DTGVSQNPRHKITKRGQNVTFRCDPISEHNRLYWYRQTLGQGPEFLTYFQNEAQLEKSRLLSDRFSAERPKGSFSTLEIQRTEQGDSAMYLCASSMGSGMANEKLFFGSGTQLSVL.

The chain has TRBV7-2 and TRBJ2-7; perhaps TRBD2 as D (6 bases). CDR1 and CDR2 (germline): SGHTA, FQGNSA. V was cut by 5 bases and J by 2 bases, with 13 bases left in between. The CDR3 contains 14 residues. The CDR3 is CASSPMEGPYEQYF. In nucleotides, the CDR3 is TGTGCCAGCAGCCCCATGGAGGGTCCCTACGAGCAGTACTTC. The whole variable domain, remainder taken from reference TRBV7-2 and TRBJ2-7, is GAGVSQSPSNKVTEKGKDVELRCDPISGHTALYWYRQSLGQGLEFLIYFQGNSAPDKSGLPSDRFSAERTGGSVSTLTIQRTQQEDSAVYLCASSPMEGPYEQYFGPGTRLTVT.

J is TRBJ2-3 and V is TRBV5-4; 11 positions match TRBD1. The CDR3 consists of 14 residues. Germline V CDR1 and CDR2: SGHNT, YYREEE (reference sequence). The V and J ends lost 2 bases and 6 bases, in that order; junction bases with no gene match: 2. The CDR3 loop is CASSFWTGGDTQYF. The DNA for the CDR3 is TGTGCCAGCAGCTTCTGGACAGGGGGCGATACGCAGTATTTT.

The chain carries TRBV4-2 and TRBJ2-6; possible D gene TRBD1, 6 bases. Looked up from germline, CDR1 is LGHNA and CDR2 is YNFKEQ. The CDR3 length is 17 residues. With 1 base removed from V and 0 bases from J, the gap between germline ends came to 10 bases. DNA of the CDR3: TGTGCCAGCAGCCAAGGCAGGGACATCTCTGGGGCCAACGTCCTGACTTTC. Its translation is CASSQGRDISGANVLTF.

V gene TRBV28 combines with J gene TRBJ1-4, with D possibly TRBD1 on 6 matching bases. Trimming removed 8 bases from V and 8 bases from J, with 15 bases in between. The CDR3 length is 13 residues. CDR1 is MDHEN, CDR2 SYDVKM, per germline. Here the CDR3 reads CASRTGYIEKLFF. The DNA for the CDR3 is TGTGCCAGCCGAACAGGGTATATCGAAAAACTGTTTTTT.

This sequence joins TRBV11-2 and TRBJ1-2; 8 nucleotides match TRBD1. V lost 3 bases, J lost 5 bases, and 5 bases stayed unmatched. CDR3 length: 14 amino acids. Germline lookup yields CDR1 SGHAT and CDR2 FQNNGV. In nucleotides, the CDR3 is TGTGCCAGCAGCTTGTGGACAGGGCATTATGGCTACACCTTC. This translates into CASSLWTGHYGYTF.

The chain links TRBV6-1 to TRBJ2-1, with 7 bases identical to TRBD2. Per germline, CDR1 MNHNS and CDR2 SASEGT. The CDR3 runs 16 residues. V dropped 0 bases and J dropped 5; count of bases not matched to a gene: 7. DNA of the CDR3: TGTGCCAGCAGTGAAGCCCTGGCGGGGGAACACAATGAGCAGTTCTTC. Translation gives CASSEALAGEHNEQFF.

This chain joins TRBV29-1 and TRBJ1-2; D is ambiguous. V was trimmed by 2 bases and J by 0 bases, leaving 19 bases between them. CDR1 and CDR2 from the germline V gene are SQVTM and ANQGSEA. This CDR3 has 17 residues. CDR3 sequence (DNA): TGCAGCGTTGAACGTAAAAACAAAAAAGATCCTAACTATGGCTACACCTTC. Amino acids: CSVERKNKKDPNYGYTF.

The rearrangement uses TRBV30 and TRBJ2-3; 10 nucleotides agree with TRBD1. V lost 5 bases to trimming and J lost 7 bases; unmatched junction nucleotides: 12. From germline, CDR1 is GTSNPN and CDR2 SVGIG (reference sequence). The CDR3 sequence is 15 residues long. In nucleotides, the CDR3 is TGTGCCTGGTCTTTAGGACAGGGGGGACCCAATACGCAGTATTTT. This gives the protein CAWSLGQGGPNTQYF.

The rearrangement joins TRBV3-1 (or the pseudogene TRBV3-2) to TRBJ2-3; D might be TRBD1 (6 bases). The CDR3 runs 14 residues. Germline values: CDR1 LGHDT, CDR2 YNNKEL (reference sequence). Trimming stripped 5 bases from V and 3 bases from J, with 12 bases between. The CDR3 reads CASSFRTATDTQYF. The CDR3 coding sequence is TGTGCCAGCAGCTTCCGGACAGCGACAGATACGCAGTATTTT.

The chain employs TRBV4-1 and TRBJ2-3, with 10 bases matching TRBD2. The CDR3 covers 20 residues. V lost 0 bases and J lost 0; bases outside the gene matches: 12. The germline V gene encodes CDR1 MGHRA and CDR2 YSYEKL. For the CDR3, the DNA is TGCGCCAGCAGCCAAGATCGGATTAGCGGGAGGTCCCTTAGCACAGATACGCAGTATTTT. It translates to CASSQDRISGRSLSTDTQYF.

The CDR3 protein is CASSQEAGFPGELFF. DNA for the CDR3: TGCGCCAGCAGCCAAGAAGCGGGGTTCCCCGGGGAGCTGTTTTTT. This sequence joins TRBV5-1 and TRBJ2-2; 7 bases map to TRBD2. V was pared by 4 bases and J by 6 bases, with 9 bases of the junction left unmatched. The length of the CDR3 is 15 residues. CDR1 and CDR2 from the germline V gene are SGHRS and YFSETQ. Full variable domain (remainder filled in from reference TRBV5-1 and TRBJ2-2): KAGVTQTPRYLIKTRGQQVTLSCSPISGHRSVSWYQQTPGQGLQFLFEYFSETQRNKGNFPGRFSGRQFSNSRSEMNVSTLELGDSALYLCASSQEAGFPGELFFGEGSRLTVL.

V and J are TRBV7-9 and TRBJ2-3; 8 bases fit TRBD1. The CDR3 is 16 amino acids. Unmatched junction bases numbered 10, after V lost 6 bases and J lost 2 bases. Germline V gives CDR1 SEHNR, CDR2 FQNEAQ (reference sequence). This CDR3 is CASRDGRQGITDTQYF. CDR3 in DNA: TGTGCCAGCAGGGACGGGAGACAGGGGATCACAGATACGCAGTATTTT.

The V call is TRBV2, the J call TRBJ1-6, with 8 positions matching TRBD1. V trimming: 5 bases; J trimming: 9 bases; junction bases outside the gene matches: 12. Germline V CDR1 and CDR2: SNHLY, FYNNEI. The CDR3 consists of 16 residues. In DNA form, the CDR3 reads TGTGCCAGCAGTCTTCCCACTCGGGACAGGTCTTCACCCCTCCACTTT. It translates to CASSLPTRDRSSPLHF.

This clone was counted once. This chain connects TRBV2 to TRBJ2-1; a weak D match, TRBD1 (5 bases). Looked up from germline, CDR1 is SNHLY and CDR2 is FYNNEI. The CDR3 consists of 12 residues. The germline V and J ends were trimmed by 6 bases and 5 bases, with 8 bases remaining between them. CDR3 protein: CASRLQDNEQFF. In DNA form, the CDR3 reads TGTGCCAGCAGGTTACAGGACAATGAGCAGTTCTTC.

CDR3 amino acids: CASSLRGDRGGRNTGELFF. In DNA, the CDR3 is TGTGCCAGCAGCTTAAGAGGAGATAGAGGGGGAAGGAACACCGGGGAGCTGTTTTTT. The rearrangement uses TRBV7-6 and TRBJ2-2; tentatively, D is TRBD1 (6 bases). This CDR3 comprises 19 residues. V was cut by 2 bases and J by 1 base, with 20 bases left in between. Germline loops: CDR1 SGHVS, CDR2 FNYEAQ.

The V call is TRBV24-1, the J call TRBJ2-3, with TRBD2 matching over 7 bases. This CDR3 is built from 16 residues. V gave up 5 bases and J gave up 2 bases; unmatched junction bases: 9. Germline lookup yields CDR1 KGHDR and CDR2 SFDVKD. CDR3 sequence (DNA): TGTGCCACCAGTGGTGCTTCTAGCGGAATCACAGATACGCAGTATTTT. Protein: CATSGASSGITDTQYF.

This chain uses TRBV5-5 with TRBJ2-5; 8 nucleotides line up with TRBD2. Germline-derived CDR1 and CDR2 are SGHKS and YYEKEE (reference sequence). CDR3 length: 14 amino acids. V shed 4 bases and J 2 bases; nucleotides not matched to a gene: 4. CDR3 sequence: CASSPGGRQETQYF. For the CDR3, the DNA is TGTGCCAGCAGCCCGGGGGGGCGACAAGAGACCCAGTACTTC.